What follows is one T cell receptor beta chain and its context. Its antigen remains unidentified. The V end lost 6 bases, the J end lost 1 base, and 21 bases lay between the germline ends. The CDR3 spans 17 residues. CDR1 is KGHSH and CDR2 is LQKENI in the germline V gene. Together with a sample-barcoded 5' primer, a J-beta primer mix was included in a second PCR lasting about 6 to 11 cycles. TCRdb reprocessed the 5' RACE reads with MiXCR, giving one entry per CDR3 protein. The repertoire holds about 720,000 distinct CDR3 sequences, with over 20% as singletons. The data derive from a study of blood T cells in healthy people across ages. The study drew donors from healthy Caucasian individuals in Russia aged 6 to 90. Study-level points and caveats: The fall in TCR beta diversity per million T cells was roughly linear with age.

Specimen: blood. The sequence derives from a man between 65 and 79 years old in good health. This chain connects TRBV18 to TRBJ1-1; tentatively, D is TRBD1 (6 bases). The CDR3 DNA follows: TGTGCCAGCTCCCGGGGACAAAGTCGTTCATCGAACACTGAAGCTTTCTTT. It yields the protein CASSRGQSRSSNTEAFF.